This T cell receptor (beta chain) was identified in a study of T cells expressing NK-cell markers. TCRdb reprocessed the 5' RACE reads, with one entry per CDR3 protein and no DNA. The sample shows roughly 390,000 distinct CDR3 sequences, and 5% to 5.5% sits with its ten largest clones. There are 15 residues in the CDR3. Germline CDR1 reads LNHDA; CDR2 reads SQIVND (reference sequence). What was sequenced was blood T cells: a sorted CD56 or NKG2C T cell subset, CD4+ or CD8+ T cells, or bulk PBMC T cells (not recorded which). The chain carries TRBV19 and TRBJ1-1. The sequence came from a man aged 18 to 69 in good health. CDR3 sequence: CASSHLGSGGTEAFF.